This TCR beta chain came from a study of T cell responses to AZD1222 COVID-19 vaccine. Overall study results and limits: Only 5 or 6 people who got AZD1222 tested seropositive at baseline. Distributed over spike, vaccine-associated CD4 TCRs predominated at 160-218 and 743-854.

About this clone: What it binds is not known.

TCRdb's copy holds only in-frame clones and misses some; the assay was immunoSEQ multiplex PCR. The sample shows more than 95,000 clones, around 84% of them seen only once. This clonotype was sampled from an adult who received the AZD1222 COVID-19 vaccine. Sequences were derived from peripheral blood, sampled 28 days after the second AZD1222 dose.

The CDR3 DNA reads TGTGCCATCAGCGCATTATATGGCTACACCTTC. Translated, it gives CAISALYGYTF. The chain couples TRBV10-3 to TRBJ1-2; D gene uncertain. V was trimmed by 6 bases and J by 5 bases, leaving 7 bases between them. Germline-derived CDR1 and CDR2 are ENHRY and SYGVKD. The CDR3 extends over 11 amino acids.